This T cell receptor beta chain was recovered during a study of blood T cells in healthy people across ages. This clonotype was recorded a few times. Its antigen is as yet unknown. The study drew donors from healthy Caucasian individuals in Russia aged roughly 6 to 95. V lost 2 bases and J lost 6, with 14 bases in between. CDR3 length: 15 amino acids. The germline CDR1 and CDR2 sequences are SGHAT and FQDESV (reference sequence). The second PCR ran about 6 to 12 cycles with a sample-barcoded 5' primer and J-beta primers. Through a template-switch adaptor with 12 random nucleotides, each cDNA molecule received a tag. Samples each returned at least 2.5 million CDR3-containing paired-end reads. TCRdb passed the 5' RACE reads through MiXCR, listing each CDR3 protein once. The sample lists about 770,000 distinct CDR3 sequences, under 45% occurring once. Study results and limitations: Researchers said unsorted PBMCs prevented a conclusive naive versus antigen-experienced comparison.

The chain joins TRBV11-1 to TRBJ2-1; D call uncertain. The clonotype comes from a man aged 55 to 70 in good health. The specimen was blood. The CDR3 region is CASSLRRQPGNEQFF. The CDR3 region has the DNA TGTGCCAGCAGCTTAAGACGCCAACCAGGCAATGAGCAGTTCTTC. The full variable domain, its missing parts supplied by reference TRBV11-1 and TRBJ2-1, is EAEVAQSPRYKITEKSQAVAFWCDPISGHATLYWYRQILGQGPELLVQFQDESVVDDSQLPKDRFSAERLKGVDSTLKIQPAELGDSAMYLCASSLRRQPGNEQFFGPGTRLTVL.